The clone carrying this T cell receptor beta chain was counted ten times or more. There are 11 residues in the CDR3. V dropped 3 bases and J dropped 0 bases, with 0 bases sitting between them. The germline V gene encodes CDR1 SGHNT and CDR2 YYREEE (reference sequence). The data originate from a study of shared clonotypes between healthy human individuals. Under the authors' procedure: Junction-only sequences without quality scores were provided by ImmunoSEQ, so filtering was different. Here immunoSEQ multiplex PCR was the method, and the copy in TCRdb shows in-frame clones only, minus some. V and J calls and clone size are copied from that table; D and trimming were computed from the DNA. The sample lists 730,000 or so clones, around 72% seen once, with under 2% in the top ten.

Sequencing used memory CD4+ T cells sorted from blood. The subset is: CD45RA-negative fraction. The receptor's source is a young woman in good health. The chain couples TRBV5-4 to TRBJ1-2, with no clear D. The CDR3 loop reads CASSSNYGYTF. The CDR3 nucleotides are TGTGCCAGCAGCTCTAACTATGGCTACACCTTC.